This T cell receptor (beta chain) emerged from a study of CD8 T cells in Susac syndrome. Sequencing of TCR beta, carried out with a high-throughput approach, was applied to CD8+ and CD4+ T cells from the blood. About this clonotype itself: Its antigen is still unknown.

Trimming pared 1 base from V and 2 bases from J, leaving 6 bases between. This CDR3 has 13 amino acids. CDR1 and CDR2 (germline): SQVTM, ANQGSEA. The study, taken as a whole, reports: The CD4+ T cell repertoires that were profiled in Susac syndrome showed no clonal expansion.

Random-hexamer reverse transcription was applied to about 0.5 to 1 ug RNA. TCRdb independently ran MiXCR on the immunoSEQ multiplex PCR reads; one entry per CDR3 protein. The sample has 200,000 to 250,000 distinct CDR3 sequences, approximately 94% seen once. This TCR was sampled from a human donor with Susac syndrome. Sequenced: CD4+ T cells from PBMCs. The V and J genes are TRBV29-1 and TRBJ1-3; no reliable D call. CDR3 residues: CSVEGHPGNTIYF. Written as DNA, the CDR3 is TGCAGCGTTGAAGGACACCCTGGAAACACCATATATTTT.